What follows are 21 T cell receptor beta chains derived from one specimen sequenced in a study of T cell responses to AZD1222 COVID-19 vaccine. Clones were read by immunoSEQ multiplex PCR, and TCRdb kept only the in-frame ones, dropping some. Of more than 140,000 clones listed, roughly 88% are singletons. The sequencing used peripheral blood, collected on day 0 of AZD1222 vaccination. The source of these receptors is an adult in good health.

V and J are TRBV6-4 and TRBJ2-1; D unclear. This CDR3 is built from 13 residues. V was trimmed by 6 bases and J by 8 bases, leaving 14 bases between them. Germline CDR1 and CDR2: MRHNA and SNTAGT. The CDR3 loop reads CASSLTPTYEQFF. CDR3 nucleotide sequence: TGTGCCAGCAGCCTGACCCCGACCTATGAGCAGTTCTTC.

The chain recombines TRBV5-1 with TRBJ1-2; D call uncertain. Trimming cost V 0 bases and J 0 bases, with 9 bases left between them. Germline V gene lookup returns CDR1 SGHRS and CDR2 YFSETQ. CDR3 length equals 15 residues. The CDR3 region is CASSLGSGTNYGYTF. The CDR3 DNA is TGCGCCAGCAGCTTGGGGTCCGGAACTAACTATGGCTACACCTTC.

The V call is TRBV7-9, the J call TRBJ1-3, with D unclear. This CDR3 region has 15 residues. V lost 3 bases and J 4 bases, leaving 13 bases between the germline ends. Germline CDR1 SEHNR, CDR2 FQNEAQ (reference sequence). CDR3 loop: CASSLLGMGGNTIYF. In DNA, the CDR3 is TGTGCCAGCAGCTTGCTAGGGATGGGGGGAAACACCATATATTTT.

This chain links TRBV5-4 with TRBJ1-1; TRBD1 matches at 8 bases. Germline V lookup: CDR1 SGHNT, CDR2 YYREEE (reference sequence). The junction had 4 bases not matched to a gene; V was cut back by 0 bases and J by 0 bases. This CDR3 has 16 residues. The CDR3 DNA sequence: TGTGCCAGCAGCTTGGAGACGGGACAGGTGAACACTGAAGCTTTCTTT. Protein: CASSLETGQVNTEAFF.

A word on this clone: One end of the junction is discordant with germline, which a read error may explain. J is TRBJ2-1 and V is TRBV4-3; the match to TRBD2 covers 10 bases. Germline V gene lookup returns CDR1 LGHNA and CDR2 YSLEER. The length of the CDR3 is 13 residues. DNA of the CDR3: TGCGCCAGCAGCCAAGAAGGGCTAGCGGGAGTAGTCTTC. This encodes CASSQEGLAGVVF.

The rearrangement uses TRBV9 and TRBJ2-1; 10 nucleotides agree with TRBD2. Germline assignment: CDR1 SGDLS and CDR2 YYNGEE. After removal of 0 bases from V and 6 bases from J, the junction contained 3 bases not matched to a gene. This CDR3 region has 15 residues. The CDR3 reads CASSVVGTSVNEQFF. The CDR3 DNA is TGTGCCAGCAGCGTAGTAGGGACTAGCGTCAATGAGCAGTTCTTC.

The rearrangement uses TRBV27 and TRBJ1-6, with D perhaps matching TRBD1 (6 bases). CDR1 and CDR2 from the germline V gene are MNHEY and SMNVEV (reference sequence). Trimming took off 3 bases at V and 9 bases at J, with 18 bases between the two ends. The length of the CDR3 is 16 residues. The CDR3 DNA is TGTGCCAGCAGTTTGGGGGGCCCGGGGGGCTTTTCACCCCTCCACTTT. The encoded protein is CASSLGGPGGFSPLHF.

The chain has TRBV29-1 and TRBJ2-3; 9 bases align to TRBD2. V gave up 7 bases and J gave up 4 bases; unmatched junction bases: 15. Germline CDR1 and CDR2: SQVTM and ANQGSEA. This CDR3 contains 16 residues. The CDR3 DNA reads TGCAGCGCAGAAGGTCTTGCTAGCGGGATACCAGATACGCAGTATTTT. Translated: CSAEGLASGIPDTQYF.

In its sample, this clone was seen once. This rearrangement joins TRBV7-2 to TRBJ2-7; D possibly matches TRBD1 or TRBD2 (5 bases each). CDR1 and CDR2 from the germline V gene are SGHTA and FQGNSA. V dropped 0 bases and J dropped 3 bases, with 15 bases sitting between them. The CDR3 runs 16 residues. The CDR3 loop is CASSLASAGTIYEQYF. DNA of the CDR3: TGTGCCAGCAGCTTAGCCTCGGCAGGGACCATCTACGAGCAGTACTTC.

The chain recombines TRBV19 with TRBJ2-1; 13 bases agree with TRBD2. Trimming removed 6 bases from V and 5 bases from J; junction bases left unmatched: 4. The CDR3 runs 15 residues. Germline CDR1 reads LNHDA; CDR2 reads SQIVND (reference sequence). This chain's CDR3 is CASRELAGGNNEQFF. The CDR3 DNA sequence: TGTGCCAGTAGGGAACTAGCGGGAGGGAACAATGAGCAGTTCTTC.

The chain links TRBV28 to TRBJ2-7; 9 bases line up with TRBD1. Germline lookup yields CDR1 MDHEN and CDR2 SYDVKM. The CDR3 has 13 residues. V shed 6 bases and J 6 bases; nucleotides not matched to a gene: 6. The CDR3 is CASRPGQGFEQYF. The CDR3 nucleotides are TGTGCCAGCAGGCCGGGACAGGGTTTCGAGCAGTACTTC.

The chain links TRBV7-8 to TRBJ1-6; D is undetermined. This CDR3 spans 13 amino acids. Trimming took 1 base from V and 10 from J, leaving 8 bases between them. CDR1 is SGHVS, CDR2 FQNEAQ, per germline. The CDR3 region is CASSLVKESPLHF. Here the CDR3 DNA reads TGTGCCAGCAGCTTAGTTAAGGAATCACCCCTCCACTTT.

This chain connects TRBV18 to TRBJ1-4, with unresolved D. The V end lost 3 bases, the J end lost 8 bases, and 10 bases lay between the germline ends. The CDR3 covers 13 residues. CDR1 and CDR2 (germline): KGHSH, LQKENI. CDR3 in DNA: TGTGCCAGCTCACCTCGGAGTGGGGAAAAACTGTTTTTT. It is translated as CASSPRSGEKLFF.

DNA for the CDR3: TGTGCCAGCATGCTCAGGGCCCTCTACGAGCAGTACTTC. Its translation is CASMLRALYEQYF. The J gene is TRBJ2-7, the V gene TRBV28; a possible D gene is TRBD1 (5 bases). Germline V CDR1 and CDR2: MDHEN, SYDVKM. Trimming cost V 7 bases and J 3 bases, with 13 bases left between them. There are 13 residues in the CDR3.

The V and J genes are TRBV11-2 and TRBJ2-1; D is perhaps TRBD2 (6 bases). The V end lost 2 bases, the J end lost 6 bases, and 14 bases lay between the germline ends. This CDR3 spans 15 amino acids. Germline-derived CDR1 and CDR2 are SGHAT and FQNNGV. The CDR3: CASSLPGVGVNEQFF. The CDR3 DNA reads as TGTGCCAGCAGCTTACCGGGGGTCGGGGTCAATGAGCAGTTCTTC.

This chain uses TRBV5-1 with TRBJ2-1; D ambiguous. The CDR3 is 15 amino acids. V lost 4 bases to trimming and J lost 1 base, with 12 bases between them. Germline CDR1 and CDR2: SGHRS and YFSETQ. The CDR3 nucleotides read TGCGCCAGCAGCGGTCTTCGGTATTCCTACAATGAGCAGTTCTTC. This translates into CASSGLRYSYNEQFF.

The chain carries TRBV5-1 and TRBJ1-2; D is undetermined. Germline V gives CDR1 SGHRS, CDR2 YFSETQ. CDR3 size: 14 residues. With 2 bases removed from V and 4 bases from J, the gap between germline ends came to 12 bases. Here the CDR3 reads CASSFTAKGYGYTF. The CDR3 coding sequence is TGCGCCAGCAGCTTCACAGCAAAAGGCTATGGCTACACCTTC.

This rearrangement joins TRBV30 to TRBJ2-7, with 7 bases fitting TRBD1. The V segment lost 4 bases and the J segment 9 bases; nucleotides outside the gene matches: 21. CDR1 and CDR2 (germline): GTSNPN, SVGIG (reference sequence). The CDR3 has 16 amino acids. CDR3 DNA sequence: TGTGCCTGGACTGTGGGCGGACAGGCCTTGGGGAGTGGGCAGTACTTC. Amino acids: CAWTVGGQALGSGQYF.

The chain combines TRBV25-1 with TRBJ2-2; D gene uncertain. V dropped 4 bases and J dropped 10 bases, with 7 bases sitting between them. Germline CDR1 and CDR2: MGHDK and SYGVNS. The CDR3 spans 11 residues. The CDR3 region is CASSGTVELFF. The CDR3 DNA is TGTGCCAGCAGTGGTACTGTGGAGCTGTTTTTT.

CDR3 coding DNA: TGCGCCAGCAGCTTGGCCGGGTCCAGGGGAGGGAACACTGAAGCTTTCTTT. Translating it yields CASSLAGSRGGNTEAFF. The V call is TRBV5-1, the J call TRBJ1-1, with a weak D call TRBD1 (6 bases). The CDR3 is 17 residues long. Trimming removed 0 bases at V and 1 base at J, with 16 bases between. The germline V gene encodes CDR1 SGHRS and CDR2 YFSETQ. The whole variable domain, filled in from reference TRBV5-1 and TRBJ1-1, reads KAGVTQTPRYLIKTRGQQVTLSCSPISGHRSVSWYQQTPGQGLQFLFEYFSETQRNKGNFPGRFSGRQFSNSRSEMNVSTLELGDSALYLCASSLAGSRGGNTEAFFGQGTRLTVV.

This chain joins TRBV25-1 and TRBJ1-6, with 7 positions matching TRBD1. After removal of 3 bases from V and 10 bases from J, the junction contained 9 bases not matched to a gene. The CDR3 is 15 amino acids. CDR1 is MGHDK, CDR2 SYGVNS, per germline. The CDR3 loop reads CASSERQGVRSPLHF. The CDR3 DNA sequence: TGTGCCAGCAGTGAGAGACAGGGTGTGAGGTCACCCCTCCACTTT. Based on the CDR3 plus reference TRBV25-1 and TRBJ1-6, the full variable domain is EADIYQTPRYLVIGTGKKITLECSQTMGHDKMYWYQQDPGMELHLIHYSYGVNSTEKGDLSSESTVSRIRTEHFPLTLESARPSHTSQYLCASSERQGVRSPLHFGNGTRLTVT.